This T cell receptor (beta chain) was obtained from a study of immune heterogeneity within non-small cell lung tumors. Amplifying TCR beta CDR3 involved multiplex PCR carried out with 32 V and 13 J primers. TCRdb re-called the multiplex PCR reads with MiXCR, one entry per CDR3 protein. Of roughly 13,000 distinct CDR3 sequences listed, about 20% were seen once; the top ten hold about 4.6%. Study findings and constraints: Tumor sites in a patient shared identical dominant CDR3 beta clonotypes and also carried site-unique high-frequency clones.

Per sample, about 610 ng of bulk tumor genomic DNA was the template used. Several far-apart biopsies were taken per primary tumor during surgery. Each patient presented with untreated, newly diagnosed non-small cell lung cancer and received curative surgery. Comments on this clonotype: Its antigen remains unknown.

CDR3 size: 14 residues. Germline assignment: CDR1 MNHNS and CDR2 SASEGT. Trimming removed 8 bases at V and 5 bases at J, with 15 bases between. The chain links TRBV6-1 to TRBJ1-4, with TRBD1 as a possible D gene (5 bases). This clonotype was sampled from a man in his fifties or sixties with non-small cell lung cancer. The specimen was lung tumor tissue. CDR3 residues: CASSLGTQNEKLFF. The CDR3 coding sequence is TGTGCCAGCTCTTTGGGGACTCAAAATGAAAAACTGTTTTTT.